These 14 T cell receptor beta chains share one sample of origin, sequenced in a study of cytomegalovirus exposure and HLA in healthy donors. A multiplex PCR was run with 60 Vbeta primers and 13 Jbeta primers. Data came from immunoSEQ multiplex PCR; TCRdb stores just in-frame clones and leaves some out. The profile covers 130,000 or so clones, with around 73% appearing a single time and around 1.5% taken by the ten largest. The material sequenced was PBMCs. The receptors were sampled from a female donor in good health and CMV-seronegative.

The chain has TRBV7-8 and TRBJ1-6, with TRBD1 matching over 7 bases. J gave up 10 bases and V 2 bases, and 5 bases lay outside the gene matches. Germline CDR1 reads SGHVS; CDR2 reads FQNEAQ. The CDR3 is 14 residues long. CDR3 residues: CASSLRTGPSPLHF. As DNA, the CDR3 is TGTGCCAGCAGCTTACGGACAGGCCCCTCACCCCTCCACTTT.

This clone has a handful of counts. This chain uses TRBV19 with TRBJ2-7; D is perhaps TRBD1 (6 bases). This CDR3 contains 14 residues. Trimming took 5 bases from V and 0 from J, leaving 11 bases between them. Germline V gene sequence: CDR1 LNHDA, CDR2 SQIVND (reference sequence). The CDR3 coding sequence is TGTGCCAGTAGTGAACCAGGGGTCTCCTACGAGCAGTACTTC. It encodes CASSEPGVSYEQYF.

This clone was picked up a small number of times. The chain combines TRBV4-2 with TRBJ1-5; perhaps TRBD1 as D (5 bases). Trimming left V 0 bases short and J 4 bases short, with 10 bases between. This CDR3 is 15 amino acids long. Per germline, CDR1 LGHNA and CDR2 YNFKEQ. CDR3 amino acids: CASSQDPTDNQPQHF. Written as DNA, the CDR3 is TGTGCCAGCAGCCAAGATCCGACAGATAATCAGCCCCAGCATTTT.

The V call is TRBV6-6, the J call TRBJ2-7; 12 nucleotides line up with TRBD2. CDR1 is MNHNY and CDR2 is SVGAGI in the germline V gene (reference sequence). The CDR3 has 16 amino acids. The V gene end was trimmed by 5 bases and the J gene end by 3 bases; junction bases not matched to a gene: 8. CDR3 in amino acids: CASSPRMTSGSYEQYF. The CDR3 nucleotides read TGTGCCAGCAGTCCACGAATGACTAGCGGGAGCTACGAGCAGTACTTC.

The gene calls are TRBV30 and TRBJ2-6, with D maybe TRBD2 (5 bases). The CDR3 is 16 amino acids. V gave up 5 bases and J gave up 0 bases, with 14 bases separating them. From germline, CDR1 is GTSNPN and CDR2 SVGIG (reference sequence). The CDR3 nucleotides are TGTGCCTGGGCCCGGGAACCTGTCTCTGGGGCCAACGTCCTGACTTTC. Translated, it gives CAWAREPVSGANVLTF.

The table lists this clone with a count of one. The chain couples TRBV27 to TRBJ1-5; the match to TRBD1 covers 9 bases. This CDR3 has 15 amino acids. The V and J ends lost 6 bases and 0 bases, in that order; junction bases with no gene match: 3. Germline CDR1 is MNHEY and CDR2 is SMNVEV (reference sequence). The CDR3 spells CASSPGQGSNQPQHF. The CDR3 nucleotides are TGTGCCAGCAGCCCGGGACAGGGTAGCAATCAGCCCCAGCATTTT.

This clone was recorded only once. The genes are TRBV19 and TRBJ2-3, with TRBD1 matching over 9 bases. J lost 2 bases, V lost 11 bases, and 11 bases had no gene match. CDR1 LNHDA and CDR2 SQIVND come from the germline V gene (reference sequence). The CDR3 sequence is 15 residues long. CDR3: CASSRGDRVTDTQYF. The CDR3 DNA follows: TGTGCCTCCTCACGGGGGGACAGGGTCACAGATACGCAGTATTTT.

In DNA, the CDR3 is TGTGCCAGCAGTCCACAGATAACCCAGTACTTC. Residues: CASSPQITQYF. The chain has TRBV28 and TRBJ2-5, with D unresolved. V was cut by 5 bases and J by 8 bases, with 9 bases left in between. The length of the CDR3 is 11 residues. Germline CDR1 reads MDHEN; CDR2 reads SYDVKM. The complete variable domain, with remaining parts taken from reference TRBV28 and TRBJ2-5, reads DVKVTQSSRYLVKRTGEKVFLECVQDMDHENMFWYRQDPGLGLRLIYFSYDVKMKEKGDIPEGYSVSREKKERFSLILESASTNQTSMYLCASSPQITQYFGPGTRLLVL.

The CDR3 nucleotides are TGTGCCAGCAGCCTCCTAGCGGGGGGGTTCCAAGAGACCCAGTACTTC. It is translated as CASSLLAGGFQETQYF. The chain links TRBV7-2 to TRBJ2-5, with TRBD2 identical over 12 bases. CDR1 is SGHTA and CDR2 is FQGNSA in the germline V gene. With 5 bases clipped from V and 1 base from J, the junction kept 5 bases outside the gene matches. The CDR3 is 16 amino acids.

The rearrangement links TRBV5-5 to TRBJ1-3, with 9 bases identical to TRBD1. CDR1 is SGHKS and CDR2 is YYEKEE in the germline V gene (reference sequence). J lost 2 bases, V lost 4 bases, and 4 bases had no gene match. CDR3 length: 15 residues. CDR3: CASSMGQGAGNTIYF. The CDR3 nucleotides read TGTGCCAGCAGCATGGGACAGGGCGCTGGAAACACCATATATTTT.

With regard to this clone: A junction end diverges from the germline sequence, so it may reflect a read error. The chain carries TRBV7-9 and TRBJ1-1; no clear D gene. This CDR3 contains 13 residues. The germline CDR1 and CDR2 sequences are SEHNR and FQNEAQ (reference sequence). CDR3 protein: CSSSFGGNTEAFF. CDR3 bases: TGTTCCAGCAGCTTTGGAGGGAACACTGAAGCTTTCTTT. The entire variable domain, with the rest obtained from reference TRBV7-9 and TRBJ1-1, is as follows: DTGVSQNPRHKITKRGQNVTFRCDPISEHNRLYWYRQTLGQGPEFLTYFQNEAQLEKSRLLSDRFSAERPKGSFSTLEIQRTEQGDSAMYLCSSSFGGNTEAFFGQGTRLTVV.

The chain links TRBV18 to TRBJ1-5; TRBD1 matches at 9 bases. Trimming cost V 0 bases and J 2 bases; bases outside gene matches: 11. Germline-derived CDR1 and CDR2 are KGHSH and LQKENI. CDR3 size: 19 residues. Written as DNA, the CDR3 is TGTGCCAGCTCACCACCCGGTGGGGACAGGGAAGGAGGCAATCAGCCCCAGCATTTT. Its translation: CASSPPGGDREGGNQPQHF.

The chain joins TRBV4-1 to TRBJ2-7; 10 bases map to TRBD1. Per the germline V gene, CDR1 is MGHRA and CDR2 is YSYEKL. This CDR3 has 19 residues. The V segment lost 2 bases and the J segment 0 bases; nucleotides outside the gene matches: 13. The chain's CDR3 is CASSQFGTGAVDGSYEQYF. The CDR3 DNA follows: TGCGCCAGCAGCCAATTCGGGACAGGGGCCGTGGATGGCTCCTACGAGCAGTACTTC.

The V call is TRBV18, the J call TRBJ1-1; no clear D. The CDR3 has 14 amino acids. Germline assignment: CDR1 KGHSH and CDR2 LQKENI. Trimming took 6 bases from V and 1 from J, leaving 12 bases between them. CDR3 sequence reads: CASSGTGGNTEAFF. CDR3 sequence (DNA): TGTGCCAGCTCCGGCACGGGAGGGAACACTGAAGCTTTCTTT.